This entry lists 8 T cell receptor beta chains sequenced from one sample in a study of T cell changes during pregnancy in multiple sclerosis. TCRdb keeps only in-frame clones here, not all; method: immunoSEQ multiplex PCR. The sample lists 45,000 to 55,000 clones, roughly 92% occurring once. The specimen comprised peripheral blood, sampled after pregnancy. The receptors were sampled from a female donor with multiple sclerosis, enrolled in a pregnancy study.

The gene calls are TRBV25-1 and TRBJ2-1, with TRBD2 identical over 8 bases. The germline V gene has CDR1 MGHDK and CDR2 SYGVNS. The CDR3 is made up of 14 amino acids. V lost 5 bases and J lost 4; bases outside the gene matches: 4. The CDR3 protein is CASSLLAVYNEQFF. As DNA, the CDR3 is TGTGCCAGCAGTTTACTAGCGGTATACAATGAGCAGTTCTTC.

The chain carries TRBV19 and TRBJ1-4; D is ambiguous. The ends were cut back, 6 bases at V and 7 bases at J, with 12 bases in the middle. The CDR3 runs to 13 residues. Germline V gene data show CDR1 as LNHDA and CDR2 as SQIVND (reference sequence). The CDR3 sequence is CASRIGGFEKLFF. CDR3 nucleotides: TGTGCCAGTAGAATCGGCGGTTTTGAAAAACTGTTTTTT. The full variable domain, with the rest looked up from reference TRBV19 and TRBJ1-4, is DGGITQSPKYLFRKEGQNVTLSCEQNLNHDAMYWYRQDPGQGLRLIYYSQIVNDFQKGDIAEGYSVSREKKESFPLTVTSAQKNPTAFYLCASRIGGFEKLFFGSGTQLSVL.

This chain links TRBV6-1 with TRBJ1-6, with 8 bases identical to TRBD1. CDR3 length equals 15 residues. The germline V gene has CDR1 MNHNS and CDR2 SASEGT. Unmatched junction bases numbered 9, after V lost 11 bases and J lost 3 bases. The CDR3 here is CAVQQGGIYNSPLHF. The DNA of the CDR3 is TGTGCCGTCCAACAGGGGGGAATCTATAATTCACCCCTCCACTTT.

Written as DNA, the CDR3 is TGTGCCAGCAGTATGATCGCGGGGGGCCCAGGCGGGGAGCTGTTTTTT. Amino acids: CASSMIAGGPGGELFF. This sequence joins TRBV6-6 and TRBJ2-2; 8 nucleotides agree with TRBD2. The germline gives CDR1 MNHNY, CDR2 SVGAGI (reference sequence). This CDR3 comprises 16 residues. The V and J ends lost 5 bases and 7 bases, in that order; junction bases with no gene match: 12.

This chain connects TRBV5-5 to TRBJ1-5, with 7 bases lining up with TRBD1. Germline V CDR1 and CDR2: SGHKS, YYEKEE (reference sequence). Trimming cost V 4 bases and J 0 bases; bases outside gene matches: 4. The CDR3 runs to 15 residues. CDR3 protein: CASSLGTVSNQPQHF. DNA of the CDR3: TGTGCCAGCAGCCTAGGGACAGTTAGCAATCAGCCCCAGCATTTT. Using reference TRBV5-5 and TRBJ1-5 for the parts outside the CDR3, the full variable domain is DAGVTQSPTHLIKTRGQQVTLRCSPISGHKSVSWYQQVLGQGPQFIFQYYEKEERGRGNFPDRFSARQFPNYSSELNVNALLLGDSALYLCASSLGTVSNQPQHFGDGTRLSIL.

This chain connects TRBV7-2 to TRBJ2-5, with 8 positions matching TRBD2. CDR3 length: 17 residues. Per the germline V gene, CDR1 is SGHTA and CDR2 is FQGNSA. J gave up 4 bases and V 7 bases, and 17 bases lay outside the gene matches. CDR3 sequence: CASIEKPLAGSRETQYF. The CDR3 DNA follows: TGTGCCAGCATCGAGAAACCATTAGCGGGGTCCCGAGAGACCCAGTACTTC. Together with reference TRBV7-2 and TRBJ2-5, the CDR3 gives the full variable domain: GAGVSQSPSNKVTEKGKDVELRCDPISGHTALYWYRQSLGQGLEFLIYFQGNSAPDKSGLPSDRFSAERTGGSVSTLTIQRTQQEDSAVYLCASIEKPLAGSRETQYFGPGTRLLVL.

The chain joins TRBV7-2 to TRBJ1-1; D is possibly TRBD1 (6 bases). Germline loops: CDR1 SGHTA, CDR2 FQGNSA. V was clipped by 7 bases and J by 0 bases, with 15 bases between them. This CDR3 is built from 15 residues. In nucleotides, the CDR3 is TGTGCCAGCAACGCAGGGGAGGGGATGAACACTGAAGCTTTCTTT. Protein sequence: CASNAGEGMNTEAFF.

J is TRBJ2-5 and V is TRBV4-3; 7 positions match TRBD2. This CDR3 spans 15 amino acids. The ends lost 4 bases at V and 2 bases at J; junction bases unmatched: 7. The V gene's germline CDR1 is LGHNA and CDR2 YSLEER. Here the CDR3 reads CASSLRLAWQETQYF. CDR3 DNA: TGCGCCAGCAGCCTGCGACTAGCATGGCAAGAGACCCAGTACTTC.